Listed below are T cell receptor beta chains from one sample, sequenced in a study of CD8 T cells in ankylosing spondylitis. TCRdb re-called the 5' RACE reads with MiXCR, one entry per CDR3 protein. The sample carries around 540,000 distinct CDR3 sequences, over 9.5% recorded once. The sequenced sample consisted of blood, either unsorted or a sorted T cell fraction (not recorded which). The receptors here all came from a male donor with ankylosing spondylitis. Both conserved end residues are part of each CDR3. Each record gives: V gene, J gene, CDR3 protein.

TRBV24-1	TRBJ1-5	CATSGPGAGNQPQHF
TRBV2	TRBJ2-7	CASRVGTSGSYEQYF
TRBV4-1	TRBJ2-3	CASRIGAGGEGDTQYF
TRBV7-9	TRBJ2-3	CASSSSLRGQSTDTQYF
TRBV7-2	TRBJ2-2	CASSLVIAGAGELFF
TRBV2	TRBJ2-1	CASNFVGGEEFF
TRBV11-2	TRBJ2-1	CASSFVGPREQFF
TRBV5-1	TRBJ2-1	CASSTLEFDGDEQFF
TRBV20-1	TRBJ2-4	CSARPFGQGGPNIQYF
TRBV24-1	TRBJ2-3	CATSDIGGTQYF
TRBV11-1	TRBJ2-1	CASSLAGVGAKDGRYNEQFF
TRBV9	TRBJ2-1	CASSSGTGGLGEQFF
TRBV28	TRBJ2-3	CASSSSGKDTQYF
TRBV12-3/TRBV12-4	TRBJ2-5	CASSLEGPKRGGETQYF
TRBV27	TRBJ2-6	CASSLSRTGSNGGSGANVLTF
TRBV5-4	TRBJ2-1	CASSSTPRTGDGEQFF
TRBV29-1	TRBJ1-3	CSVFKNSGNTIYF
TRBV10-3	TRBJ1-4	CAVFPFLEKLFF
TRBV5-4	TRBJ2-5	CASSPKASKETQYF
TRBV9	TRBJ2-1	CASSTSPELLEQFF
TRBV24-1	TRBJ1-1	CATSDLLQAFF
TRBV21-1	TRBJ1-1	CASSKAGGPRMNTEAFF
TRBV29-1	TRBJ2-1	CSALDRGGFYNEQFF
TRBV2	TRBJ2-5	CASGPAGADETQYF
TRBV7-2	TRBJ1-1	CASSPQTGVFTEAFF
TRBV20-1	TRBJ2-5	CSARDRRQGLETQYF
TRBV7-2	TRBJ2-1	CASSSSGTGGYNEQFF
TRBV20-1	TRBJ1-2	CSASASGGNYGYTF
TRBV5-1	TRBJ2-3	CASSLGSIKEDTQYF
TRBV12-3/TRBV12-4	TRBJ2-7	CASSWGGDASYEQYF
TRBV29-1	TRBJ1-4	CSVGVGTVGEKLFF